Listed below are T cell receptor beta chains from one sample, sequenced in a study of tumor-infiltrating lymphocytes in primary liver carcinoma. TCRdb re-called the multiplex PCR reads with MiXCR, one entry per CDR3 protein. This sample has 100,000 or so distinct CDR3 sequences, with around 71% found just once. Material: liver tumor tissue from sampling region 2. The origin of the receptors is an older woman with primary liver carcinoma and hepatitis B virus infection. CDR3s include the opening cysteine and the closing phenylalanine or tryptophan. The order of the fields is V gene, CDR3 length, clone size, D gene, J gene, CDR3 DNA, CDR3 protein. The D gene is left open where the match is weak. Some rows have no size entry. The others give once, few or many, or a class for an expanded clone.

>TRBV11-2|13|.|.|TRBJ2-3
TGTGCCGGCAGCTTAGATCAAGGATATACGCAGTATTTT
CAGSLDQGYTQYF
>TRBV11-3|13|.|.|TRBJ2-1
TGTGCCGGCAGTGCCGGGGGCTACAATGGGCGGTTCTTC
CAGSAGGYNGRFF
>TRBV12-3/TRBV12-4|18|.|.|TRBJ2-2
TGTGCCAGCAGGCCCCTATCTGGGGGGGGCTCGAACACCGGGGAGCCGTTTTTT
CASRPLSGGGSNTGEPFF
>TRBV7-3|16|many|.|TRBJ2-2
TGTGCCAGCAGCTTAATTGCCGCGGCGGGGAAAGGGGAGCTGTTTTTT
CASSLIAAAGKGELFF
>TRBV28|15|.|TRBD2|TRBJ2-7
TGTGCCAGCAGTTCTAGGACTAGCGGGTTCTACGAGCAGTACTTC
CASSSRTSGFYEQYF
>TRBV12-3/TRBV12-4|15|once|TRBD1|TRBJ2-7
TGTGCCAGCAGTCTGGACAGGTCCAGCCCCTACGAACAGTACTTC
CASSLDRSSPYEQYF
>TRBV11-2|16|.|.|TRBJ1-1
TGTACCAGCAGCTCACGGAGGAGCATATCGAACATTGAAGCTTTCTTT
CTSSSRRSISNIEAFF
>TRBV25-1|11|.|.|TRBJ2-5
TGTGCCAGCAAGCATCGAGATACCCAGTACTTC
CASKHRDTQYF
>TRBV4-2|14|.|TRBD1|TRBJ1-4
TGTGCCAGCAGCTCAGGGGGAGAGGATGAAGAACCGTTTTTT
CASSSGGEDEEPFF
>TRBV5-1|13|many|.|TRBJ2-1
TGCGCCAGCAGACCCGACGCCACCAATGAGCAGTTCTTC
CASRPDATNEQFF
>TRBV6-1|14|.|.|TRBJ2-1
TGTGTCAGCGGTCGGGAGACTAGGGTAGGCGAGCAGTTCTTC
CVSGRETRVGEQFF
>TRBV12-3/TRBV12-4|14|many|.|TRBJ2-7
TGTGCCAGCAGTTTGTTCACGGATTCCTACGAGCAGTACTTC
CASSLFTDSYEQYF
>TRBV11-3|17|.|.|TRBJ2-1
TGTGCCAGCAACTTAGGTCGGGGAGAGTGGGGTGTCGATGAGCAGTCCTTC
CASNLGRGEWGVDEQSF
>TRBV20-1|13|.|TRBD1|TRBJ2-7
TGCAGTGCTGTAGACAGGGGTGTCTACGTGCAGTACTTC
CSAVDRGVYVQYF
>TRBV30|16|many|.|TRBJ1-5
TGTGCCTGGAGTGTACTTTTAGGAGGGAGCAATCAGCCCCAGCATTTT
CAWSVLLGGSNQPQHF
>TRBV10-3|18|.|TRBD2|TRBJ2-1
TGTGCCACCAGTGAGTCTGAGCAGGCGGGAGTAGGGAGGAATGGGCAGTTCTTC
CATSESEQAGVGRNGQFF
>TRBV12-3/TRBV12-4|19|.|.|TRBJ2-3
TGTGCCAGCAGTTTAGCTGGGACTCGGGGTTCGCGATGCACAGATACGCAGTATTTT
CASSLAGTRGSRCTDTQYF
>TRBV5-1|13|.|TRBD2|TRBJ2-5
TGCGCCAGAAGCTTGGGGGGGCAAGAGACCCAGTACTTC
CARSLGGQETQYF
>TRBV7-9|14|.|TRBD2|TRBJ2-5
TGTGCCAGCAGCACCGGGACTACTCGGGAGACCCAGTACTTC
CASSTGTTRETQYF
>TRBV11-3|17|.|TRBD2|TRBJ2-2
TGTGCCAGCAACTTAGGCAGACTAGCGGGAAAGACCGGGGAGCTGTTTTTT
CASNLGRLAGKTGELFF
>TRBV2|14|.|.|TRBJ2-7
TGTGCCACCAGGGCCGGGACGGGGGCTTACGAGCAGTACTTC
CATRAGTGAYEQYF
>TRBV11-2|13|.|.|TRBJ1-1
TGTGCCAGTAGCTTTGAGGGGGGCACTGAAGCTTTCTTT
CASSFEGGTEAFF
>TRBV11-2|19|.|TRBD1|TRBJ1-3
TGTGCCAGCAACTCACTCCCGGACAGGGGAGCGTGCTCTGGAAACACCATATATTTT
CASNSLPDRGACSGNTIYF
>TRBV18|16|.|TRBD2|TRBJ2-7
TGTGCCAACTCACCCTCCTTGGAGGGCGGGAGATACGAGCAGTACTTC
CANSPSLEGGRYEQYF
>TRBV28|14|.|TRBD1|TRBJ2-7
TGTGCCAACAAAAACCGGGACAGGGTTTACGAGCAGTACTTC
CANKNRDRVYEQYF
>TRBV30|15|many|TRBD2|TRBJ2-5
TGTGCCTGGAGCCCGGGATTAGCGGGGGAAGAGACCCAGTACTTC
CAWSPGLAGEETQYF
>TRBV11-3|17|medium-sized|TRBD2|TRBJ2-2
TGTGCCAGCAGCCCCGGACTAGCGGGAGGGAACACCGGGGAGCTGTTTTTT
CASSPGLAGGNTGELFF
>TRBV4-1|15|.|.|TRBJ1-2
TGCGCCAGCAGCCACACCGGGACACGGAACTATTGCTACATCTTC
CASSHTGTRNYCYIF
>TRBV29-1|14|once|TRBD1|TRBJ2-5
TGCACCGCCCCGGGACAGATCTACCAAGAGACCCAGTACTTC
CTAPGQIYQETQYF
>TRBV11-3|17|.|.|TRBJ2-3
TGTGCCAGCAGCTCTTGGTCCCTTGACTGGGGCACAGATACGCGATATTTT
CASSSWSLDWGTDTRYF
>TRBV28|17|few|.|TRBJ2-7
TGTGCCAGCAGTGACAGGGGGAGAAGGACTAGCGGCTACGAGCAGTACTTC
CASSDRGRRTSGYEQYF
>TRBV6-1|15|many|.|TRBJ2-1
TGTGCCAGCAGGGGAGCAGTATTGAGGGACAATGAGCAGTTCTTC
CASRGAVLRDNEQFF
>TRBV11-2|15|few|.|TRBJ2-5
TGTGCCAGCAGCTTACGACTAGTACGTCAAGAGACCCGGTACTTC
CASSLRLVRQETRYF
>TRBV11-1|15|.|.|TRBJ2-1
TGTTCCAGCGCCCAGGGGTCGAGCTCCTACAATGGGCAGTTCTTC
CSSAQGSSSYNGQFF